This T cell receptor beta chain was documented in a study of tumor T cells in aggressive B-cell lymphoma (dated by TCRdb to between 2016 and 2019). The CDR1 and CDR2 encoded by the germline V gene (reference sequence) are MNHEY and SMNVEV. Here V drops 6 bases and J drops 5 bases, and the junction holds 5 bases not matched to any gene. Taken from cysteine to phenylalanine, the CDR3 has 16 residues. The kept DNA is CDR3 alone, 48 bases in frame from the first base. The protocol used for the library was the immunoSEQ multiplex PCR assay. In its TCRdb copy, this immuneACCESS table keeps in-frame sequences only and misses some clones. Where compared with another copy, unresolved V genes explain less than half of these, and the others have no known cause. This sample gives fewer than 6,500 clones in total; 90% to 95% of them show up just once. Of the sample, over 3.5% is held by the ten largest clones.

This clone was counted once. Its antigen target is currently unknown. The sample holds no much larger clone one base away, and base qualities are not on file. Sequenced input: tumor tissue. The sequence was collected from an adult with diffuse large B cell lymphoma. The chain is encoded by TRBV27 joined to TRBJ2-2, and 14 junction bases match TRBD2. The nucleotide sequence reads as follows: TGTGCCAGCAGCGGACTAGCGGGAGGTTGGACCGGGGAGCTGTTTTTT. Translated, it reads CASSGLAGGWTGELFF.